The sequence of this T cell receptor (beta chain) was determined in a study of T cells in Graves' hyperthyroidism and ophthalmopathy. Researchers amplified the TCR beta CDR3 regions from RNA transcripts. A first-round RT-PCR of the TCR CDR3 used the HTBI primer set. TCRdb used MiXCR to reprocess the multiplex PCR reads, holding one entry per CDR3 protein. The table lists around 450,000 distinct CDR3 sequences, roughly 14% of them singletons. PBMCs were derived from roughly 10 ml fresh peripheral blood. This CDR3 spans 13 amino acids. V gave up 0 bases and J gave up 10 bases, with 16 bases separating them. Germline CDR1 and CDR2: DFQATT and SNEGSKA (reference sequence).

The specimen was blood. The chain recombines TRBV20-1 with TRBJ2-7; D perhaps matches TRBD2 (5 bases). The receptor was derived from a woman under 30 with Graves' hyperthyroidism. CDR3 in amino acids: CSARDQDSKVQYF. CDR3 DNA sequence: TGCAGTGCTAGAGACCAGGACTCCAAGGTTCAGTACTTC.